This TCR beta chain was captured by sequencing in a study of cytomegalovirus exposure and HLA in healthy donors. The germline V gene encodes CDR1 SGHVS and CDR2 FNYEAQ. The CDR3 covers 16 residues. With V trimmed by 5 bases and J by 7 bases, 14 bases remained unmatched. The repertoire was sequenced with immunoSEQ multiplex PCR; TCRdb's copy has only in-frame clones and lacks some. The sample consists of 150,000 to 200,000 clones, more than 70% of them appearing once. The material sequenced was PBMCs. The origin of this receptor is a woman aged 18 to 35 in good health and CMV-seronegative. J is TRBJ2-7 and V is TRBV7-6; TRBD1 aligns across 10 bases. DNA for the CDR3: TGTGCCAGCAGCCGGGGAGAGGACAGGGGGTATGATGAGCAGTACTTC. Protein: CASSRGEDRGYDEQYF.